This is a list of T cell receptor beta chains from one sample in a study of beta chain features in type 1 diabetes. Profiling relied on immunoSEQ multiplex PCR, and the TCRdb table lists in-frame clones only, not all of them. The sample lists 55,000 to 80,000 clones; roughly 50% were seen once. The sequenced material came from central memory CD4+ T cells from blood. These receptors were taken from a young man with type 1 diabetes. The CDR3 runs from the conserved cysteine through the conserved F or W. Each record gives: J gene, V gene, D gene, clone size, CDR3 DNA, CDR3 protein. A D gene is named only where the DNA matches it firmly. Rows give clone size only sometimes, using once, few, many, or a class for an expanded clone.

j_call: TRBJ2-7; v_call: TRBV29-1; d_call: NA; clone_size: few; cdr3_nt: TGCAGCGTTGAATTAGGCGGGGGCAGCTACGAGCAGTACTTC; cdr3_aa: CSVELGGGSYEQYF
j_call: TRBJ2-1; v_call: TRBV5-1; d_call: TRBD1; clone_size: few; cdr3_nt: TGCGCCAGCACCCCGGACAGGGGAAATGAGCAGTTCTTC; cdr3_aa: CASTPDRGNEQFF
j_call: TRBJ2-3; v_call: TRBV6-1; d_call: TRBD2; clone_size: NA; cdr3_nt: TGTGCCAGCAGTGAACGAGCGGGGGGCACAGATACGCAGTATTTT; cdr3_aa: CASSERAGGTDTQYF
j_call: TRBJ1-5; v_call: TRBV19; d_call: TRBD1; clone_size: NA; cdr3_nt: TGTGCCAGTAGTATCGGGACAGGGGGAGCCCCCGGCCATTTT; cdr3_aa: CASSIGTGGAPGHF
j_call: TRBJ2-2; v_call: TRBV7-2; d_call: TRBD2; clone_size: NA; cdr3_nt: TGTGCCAGCAGCTTAAATCTAGCGGGAGCGCAGACCGGGGAGCTGTTTTTT; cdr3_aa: CASSLNLAGAQTGELFF
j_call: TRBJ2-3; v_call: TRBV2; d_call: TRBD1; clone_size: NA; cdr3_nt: TGTGCCAGCAGCAGAGACAGGGTGAGACTCGACAGTACGCAGTATTTT; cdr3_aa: CASSRDRVRLDSTQYF
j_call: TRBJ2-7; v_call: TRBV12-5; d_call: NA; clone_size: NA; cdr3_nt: TGTGCTAGTGGTTTGCGCGGGGACTACGAGCAGTACTTC; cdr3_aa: CASGLRGDYEQYF
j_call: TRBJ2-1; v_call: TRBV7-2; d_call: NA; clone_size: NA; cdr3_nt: TGTGCCAGCAGCTTACAGGTGTATAATGAGCAGTTCTTC; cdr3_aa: CASSLQVYNEQFF
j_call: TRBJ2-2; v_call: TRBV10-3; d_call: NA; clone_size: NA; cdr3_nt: TGTGCCATCAGTGAGAACAGGGATGGGGAGCTGTTTTTT; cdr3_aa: CAISENRDGELFF
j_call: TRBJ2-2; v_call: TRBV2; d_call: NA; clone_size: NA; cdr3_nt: TGTGCCAGCAGTGGGCAGGGGCGGACCGGGGAGCTGTTTTTT; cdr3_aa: CASSGQGRTGELFF
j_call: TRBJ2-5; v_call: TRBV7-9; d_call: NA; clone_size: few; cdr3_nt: TGTGCCAGCAGCCCTTCTCCGGAGACCCAGTACTTC; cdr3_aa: CASSPSPETQYF
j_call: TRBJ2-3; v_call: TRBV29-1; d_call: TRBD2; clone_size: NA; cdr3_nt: TGCAGCGTTGCTCTAGCGGGATCCACAGATACGCAGTATTTT; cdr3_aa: CSVALAGSTDTQYF
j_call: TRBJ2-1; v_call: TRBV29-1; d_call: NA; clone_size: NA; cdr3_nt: TGCAGCGTTGAGCAGGGTAAGAATGAGCAGTTCTTC; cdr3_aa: CSVEQGKNEQFF
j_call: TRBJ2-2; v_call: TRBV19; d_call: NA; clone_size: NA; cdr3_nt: TGTGCCAGCAGGATCAACACCGGGGAGCTGTTTTTT; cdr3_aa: CASRINTGELFF
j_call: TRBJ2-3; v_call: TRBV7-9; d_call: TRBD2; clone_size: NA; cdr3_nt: TGTGCCAGCAGTTCGGGGGGGTCCTTGGATACGCAGTATTTT; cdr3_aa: CASSSGGSLDTQYF
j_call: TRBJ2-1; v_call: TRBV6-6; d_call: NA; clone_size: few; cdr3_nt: TGTGCCAGCAGTTACATGTCTAGCGTGGTTGGGGAGCAGTTCTTC; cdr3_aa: CASSYMSSVVGEQFF